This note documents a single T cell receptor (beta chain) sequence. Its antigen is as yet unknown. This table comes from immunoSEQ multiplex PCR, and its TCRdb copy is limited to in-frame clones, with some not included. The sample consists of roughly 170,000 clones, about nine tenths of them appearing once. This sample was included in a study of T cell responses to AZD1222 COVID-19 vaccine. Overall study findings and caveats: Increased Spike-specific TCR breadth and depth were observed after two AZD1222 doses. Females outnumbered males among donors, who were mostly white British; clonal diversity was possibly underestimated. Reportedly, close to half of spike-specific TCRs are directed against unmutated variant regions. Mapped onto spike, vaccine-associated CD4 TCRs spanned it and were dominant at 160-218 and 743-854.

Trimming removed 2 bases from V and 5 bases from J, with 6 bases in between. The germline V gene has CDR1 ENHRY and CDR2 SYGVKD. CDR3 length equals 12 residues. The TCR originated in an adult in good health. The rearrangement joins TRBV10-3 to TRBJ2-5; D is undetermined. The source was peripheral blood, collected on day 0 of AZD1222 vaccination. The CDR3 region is CAISEQAETQYF. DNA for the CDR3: TGTGCCATCAGTGAGCAGGCCGAGACCCAGTACTTC.